The 5 T cell receptor beta chains given below trace back to one sample, sequenced in a study of blood T cell repertoires in COVID-19. Assay used: immunoSEQ multiplex PCR; TCRdb lists only in-frame clones, some missing. This table has 200,000 or so clones, roughly 76% appearing once. Material: peripheral blood. The receptors derive from a woman aged 80 or older with COVID-19, enrolled during active disease.

The genes are TRBV11-3 and TRBJ2-7; D gene ambiguous. The CDR3 runs to 13 residues. Germline assignment: CDR1 SGHNT and CDR2 YENEEA. V shed 1 base and J shed 2 bases, with 6 bases lying between them. For the CDR3, the DNA is TGTGCCAGCAGCTTAGCCCCCACCTACGAGCAGTACTTC. It specifies CASSLAPTYEQYF.

Turning to this clone: The junction departs from the called germline gene at one end, perhaps through a read error. The genes are TRBV7-7 and TRBJ2-2; TRBD1 matches at 10 bases. This CDR3 comprises 15 residues. CDR1 SSHAT and CDR2 FNYEAQ come from the germline V gene (reference sequence). The CDR3 loop is CASSEPGQGLGELFF. The CDR3 DNA follows: TGTGCTAGCAGCGAGCCGGGACAGGGGCTCGGGGAGCTGTTTTTT.

A single count supports this clone. The chain is built from TRBV24-1 and TRBJ1-2; D is perhaps TRBD1 (5 bases). The CDR3 runs 13 residues. Deletions cut 1 base from V and 6 bases from J, with 8 bases between. CDR1 KGHDR and CDR2 SFDVKD come from the germline V gene. CDR3 nucleotide sequence: TGTGCCACCAGTGATTTTGGGGGGGATGGCTACACCTTC. It specifies CATSDFGGDGYTF.

The CDR3 nucleotides read TGTGCCAGCAGCCCGGGACTAGCGGGAGTCTACGAGCAGTACTTC. Translation: CASSPGLAGVYEQYF. The chain has TRBV11-2 and TRBJ2-7; 14 nucleotides match TRBD2. The germline V gene encodes CDR1 SGHAT and CDR2 FQNNGV. V lost 5 bases to trimming and J lost 3 bases; unmatched junction nucleotides: 3. CDR3 length equals 15 residues.

The chain is built from TRBV18 and TRBJ2-7, with 7 bases lining up with TRBD1. There are 12 residues in the CDR3. Losses at the gene ends were 4 bases for V and 6 bases for J; bases not matched to a gene: 3. The germline CDR1 and CDR2 sequences are KGHSH and LQKENI. The chain's CDR3 is CASSQPGGEQYF. The CDR3 DNA reads TGTGCCAGCTCACAGCCAGGGGGCGAGCAGTACTTC.